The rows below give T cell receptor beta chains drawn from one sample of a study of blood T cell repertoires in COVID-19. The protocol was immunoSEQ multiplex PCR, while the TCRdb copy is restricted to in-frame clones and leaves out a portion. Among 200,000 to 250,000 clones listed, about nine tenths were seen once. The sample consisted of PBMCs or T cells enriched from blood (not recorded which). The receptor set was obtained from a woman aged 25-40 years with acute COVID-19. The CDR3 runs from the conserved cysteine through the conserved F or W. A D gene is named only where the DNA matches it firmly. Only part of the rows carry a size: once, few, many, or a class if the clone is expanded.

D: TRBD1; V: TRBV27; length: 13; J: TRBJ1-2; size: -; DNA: TGTGCCAGCAGTCTCAGGGGGAACTATGGCTACACCTTC; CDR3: CASSLRGNYGYTF
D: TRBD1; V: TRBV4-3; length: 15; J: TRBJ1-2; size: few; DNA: TGCGCCAGCAGCCAAGCCTTTGACAGGGGGCGCGGCTACACCTTC; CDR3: CASSQAFDRGRGYTF
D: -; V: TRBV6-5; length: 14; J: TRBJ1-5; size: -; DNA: TGTGCCAGCAGTTACGGAGGGACGAGTCAGCCCCAGCATTTT; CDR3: CASSYGGTSQPQHF
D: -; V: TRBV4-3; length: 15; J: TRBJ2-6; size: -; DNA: TGCGCCAGCAGCGCCCAGGGGTGGGGGGCCAACGTCCTGACTTTC; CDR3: CASSAQGWGANVLTF
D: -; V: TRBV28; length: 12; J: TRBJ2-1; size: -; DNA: TGTGCCAGCGGTCTAGGTCAGGGTGAGCAGTTCTTC; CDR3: CASGLGQGEQFF
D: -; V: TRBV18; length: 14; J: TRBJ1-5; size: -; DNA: TGTGCCAGCTCACCACAACAGGGCAATCAGCCCCAGCATTTT; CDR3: CASSPQQGNQPQHF
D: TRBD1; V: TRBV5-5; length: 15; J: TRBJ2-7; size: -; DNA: TGTGCCAGCAGCTTGGCCGGGACAGATAACTACGAGCAGTACTTC; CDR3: CASSLAGTDNYEQYF
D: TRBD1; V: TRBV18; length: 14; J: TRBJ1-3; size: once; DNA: TGTGCCAGCTCACCACGGGACAGCAGAAACACCATATATTTT; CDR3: CASSPRDSRNTIYF
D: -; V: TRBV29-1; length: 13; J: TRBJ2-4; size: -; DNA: TGCAGCGTTCGGGGGGCCAAAGGGGACATTCAGTACTTC; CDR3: CSVRGAKGDIQYF
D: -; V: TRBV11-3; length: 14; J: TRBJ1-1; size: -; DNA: TGTGCCAGCAGCTTACGAGGAGGGAACACTGAAGCTTTCTTT; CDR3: CASSLRGGNTEAFF
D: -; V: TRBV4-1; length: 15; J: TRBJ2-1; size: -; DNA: TGCGCCAGCAGCCACCAGAGACAGGCTTACAATGAGCAGTTCTTC; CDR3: CASSHQRQAYNEQFF
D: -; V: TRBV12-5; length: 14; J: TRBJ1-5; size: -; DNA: TGTGCTAGTGGTACAGAATACGATAATCAGCCCCAGCATTTT; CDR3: CASGTEYDNQPQHF
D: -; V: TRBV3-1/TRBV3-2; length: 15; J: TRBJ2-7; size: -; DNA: TGTGCCAGCAGCCAAGGCGTACAGAGCTCCTACGAGCAGTACTTC; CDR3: CASSQGVQSSYEQYF
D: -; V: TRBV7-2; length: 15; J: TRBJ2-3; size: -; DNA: TGTGCCAGCAGCTCCCAGGACGGGGTTTGGGATACGCAGTATTTT; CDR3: CASSSQDGVWDTQYF
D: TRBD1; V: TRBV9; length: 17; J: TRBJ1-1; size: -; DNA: TGTGCCAGCAGCGCTTTAACCCCGGGACAGGAGGAAGGTGAAGCTTTCTTT; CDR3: CASSALTPGQEEGEAFF
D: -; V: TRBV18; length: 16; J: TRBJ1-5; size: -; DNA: TGTGCCAGCTCACCACTGCCACAGTATAGCAATCAGCCCCAGCATTTT; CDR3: CASSPLPQYSNQPQHF
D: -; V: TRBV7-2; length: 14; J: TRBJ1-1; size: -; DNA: TGTGCCAGCAGCTCTCAGGGGAGGAACACTGAAGCTTTCTTT; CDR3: CASSSQGRNTEAFF
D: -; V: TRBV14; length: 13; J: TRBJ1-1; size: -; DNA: TGTGCCAGCAGCCAGGGGCGGAACACTGAAGCTTTCTTT; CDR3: CASSQGRNTEAFF
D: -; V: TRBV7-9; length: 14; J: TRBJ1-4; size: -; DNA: TGTGCCAGCAGTCCCCCCACAACTAATGAAAAACTGTTTTTT; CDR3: CASSPPTTNEKLFF
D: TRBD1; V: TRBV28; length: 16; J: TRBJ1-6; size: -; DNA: TGTGCCAGCAGGTCGGGACAGAACAGCTATAATTCACCCCTCCACTTT; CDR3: CASRSGQNSYNSPLHF
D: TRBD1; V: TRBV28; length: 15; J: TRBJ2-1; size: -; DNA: TGTGCCAGCGCCCAACAGGGGTCACCTTACAATGAGCAGTTCTTC; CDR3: CASAQQGSPYNEQFF
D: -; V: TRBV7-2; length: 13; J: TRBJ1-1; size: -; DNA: TGTGCCAGCAGCTTACAGGTCGACACTGAAGCTTTCTTT; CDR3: CASSLQVDTEAFF
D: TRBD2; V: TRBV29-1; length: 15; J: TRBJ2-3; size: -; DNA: TGCAGCGTAGAAACGCCAGCGGGAGCAGCAGATACGCAGTATTTT; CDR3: CSVETPAGAADTQYF
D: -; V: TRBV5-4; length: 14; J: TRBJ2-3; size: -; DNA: TGTGCCAGCAGCTTGGGACAGGTGGGGGATACGCAGTATTTT; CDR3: CASSLGQVGDTQYF
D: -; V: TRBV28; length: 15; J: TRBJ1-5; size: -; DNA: TGTGCCAGCAGCCTAAAGGTACAGGTATTTTCTCCCCAGCATTTT; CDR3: CASSLKVQVFSPQHF
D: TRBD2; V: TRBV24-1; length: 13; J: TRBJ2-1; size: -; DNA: TGTGCCACCAGGGCTAGCGGGGGCAATGAGCAGTTCTTC; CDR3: CATRASGGNEQFF
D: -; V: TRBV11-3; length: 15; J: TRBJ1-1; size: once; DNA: TGTGCCAGCAGCCCAGGAGGTTACCTGGCCACTGAAGCTTTCTTT; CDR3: CASSPGGYLATEAFF
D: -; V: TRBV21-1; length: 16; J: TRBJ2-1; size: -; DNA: TGTGCCAGCAGGGCCTCGCGGGGGGGCTGGGTGGATGAGCAGTTCTTC; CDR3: CASRASRGGWVDEQFF
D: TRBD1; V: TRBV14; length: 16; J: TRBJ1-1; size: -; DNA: TGTGCCAGCAGCCAAGGGACAGGGGGCCGGAACACTGAAGCTTTCTTT; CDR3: CASSQGTGGRNTEAFF
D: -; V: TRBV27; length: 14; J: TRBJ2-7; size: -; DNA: TGTGCCAGCAGCCCCAGGACAGCGGGGCTCGAGCAGTACTTC; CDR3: CASSPRTAGLEQYF
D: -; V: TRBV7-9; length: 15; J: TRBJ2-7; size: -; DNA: TGTGCCAGCAGCTTCGGCGGGTCGAGCTCCTACGAGCAGTACTTC; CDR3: CASSFGGSSSYEQYF
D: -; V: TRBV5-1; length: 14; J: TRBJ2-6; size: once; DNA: TGCGCCAGCAGCTTGGGTCGTGGGGCCAACGTCCTGACTTTC; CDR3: CASSLGRGANVLTF
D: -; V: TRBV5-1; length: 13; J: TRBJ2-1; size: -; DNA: TGCGCCCCGAAGGAGGGAGCCCCTTCCAAGCAGTTCTTC; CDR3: CAPKEGAPSKQFF
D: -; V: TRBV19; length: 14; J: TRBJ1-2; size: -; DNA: TGTGCCAGTAGTTCCGTGACAGTTACCTATGGCTACACCTTC; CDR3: CASSSVTVTYGYTF
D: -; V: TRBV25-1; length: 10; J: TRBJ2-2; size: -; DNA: TGTGCCAGCGGCAGCGGGGAGCTGTTTTTT; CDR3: CASGSGELFF
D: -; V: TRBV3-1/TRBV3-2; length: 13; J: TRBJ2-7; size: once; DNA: TGTGCCAGCAGCCGGTTTACAAACTACGAGCAGTACTTC; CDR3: CASSRFTNYEQYF
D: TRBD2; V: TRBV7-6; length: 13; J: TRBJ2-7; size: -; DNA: TGTGCCAGGTTGACTAGCGGGGGACACGAGCAGTACTTC; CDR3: CARLTSGGHEQYF
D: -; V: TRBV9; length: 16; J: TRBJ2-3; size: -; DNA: TGTGCCAGCAGCGTAGATTTGGGAGGCGGCACAGATACGCAGTATTTT; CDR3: CASSVDLGGGTDTQYF
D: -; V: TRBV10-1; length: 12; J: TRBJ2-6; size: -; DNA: TGCGCCAGCAGTGACAGGGACAACGTCCTGACTTTC; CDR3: CASSDRDNVLTF
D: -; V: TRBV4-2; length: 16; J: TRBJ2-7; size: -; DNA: TGTGCCAGCAGCCAAGATCAACACAGGAGAAAGGACGAGCAGTACTTC; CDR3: CASSQDQHRRKDEQYF
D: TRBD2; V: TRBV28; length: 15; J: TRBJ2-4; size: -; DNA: TGTGCCAGCAGCGAAGCGGGGAAGGCCAAAAACATTCAGTACTTC; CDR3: CASSEAGKAKNIQYF
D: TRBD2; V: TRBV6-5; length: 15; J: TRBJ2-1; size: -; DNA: TGTGCCAGCAGTTACCTAAGCGGGAGGGAGGGTGAGCAGTTCTTC; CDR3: CASSYLSGREGEQFF
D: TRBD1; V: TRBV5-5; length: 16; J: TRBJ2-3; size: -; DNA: TGTGCCAGCAGCTTAACAGGGGCGGCCATTACAGATACGCAGTATTTT; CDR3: CASSLTGAAITDTQYF
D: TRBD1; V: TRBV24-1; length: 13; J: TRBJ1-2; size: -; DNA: TGTGCCACCAGTGACCCGACAGGGGTAGGCTACACCTTC; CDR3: CATSDPTGVGYTF
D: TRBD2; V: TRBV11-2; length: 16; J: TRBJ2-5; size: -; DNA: TGTGCCAGCAGCTTAAAAAGCGGGGGAGACCAAGAGACCCAGTACTTC; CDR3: CASSLKSGGDQETQYF
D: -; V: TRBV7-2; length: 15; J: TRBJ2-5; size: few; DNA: TGTGCCAGCAGCTTAGCGCTAGGAGGGCGGGAGACCCAGTACTTC; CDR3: CASSLALGGRETQYF
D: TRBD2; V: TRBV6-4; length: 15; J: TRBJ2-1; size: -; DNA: TGTGCCAGCAGTCCCGGTGCTAGCGGGTACAATGAGCAGTTCTTC; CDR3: CASSPGASGYNEQFF
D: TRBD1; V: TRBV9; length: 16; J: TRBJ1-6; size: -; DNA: TGTGCCAGCAGCGTAGAGGGACAGGGGTATAGGCCACCCCTCCACTTT; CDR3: CASSVEGQGYRPPLHF
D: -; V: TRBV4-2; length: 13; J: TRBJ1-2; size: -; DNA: TGTGCCAGCAGCCAAGAAATTGGGGGGGACTACACCTTC; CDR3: CASSQEIGGDYTF
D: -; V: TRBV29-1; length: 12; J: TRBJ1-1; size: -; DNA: TGCAGCGTCAGGGAGGGCCCGGGGGAAGCTTTCTTT; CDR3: CSVREGPGEAFF
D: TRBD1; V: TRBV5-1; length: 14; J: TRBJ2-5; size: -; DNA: TGCGCCAGCAGCCCACAGGGGGCGGGGGAGACCCAGTACTTC; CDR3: CASSPQGAGETQYF
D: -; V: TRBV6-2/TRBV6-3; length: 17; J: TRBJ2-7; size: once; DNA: TGTGCCAGCAGTTACCTGAATCCCGCCAGTAACTCCTACGAGCAGTACTTC; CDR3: CASSYLNPASNSYEQYF
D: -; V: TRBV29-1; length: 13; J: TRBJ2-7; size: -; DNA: TGCAGCGTTAGGCGAGGGCAATCCTACGAGCAGTACTTC; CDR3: CSVRRGQSYEQYF
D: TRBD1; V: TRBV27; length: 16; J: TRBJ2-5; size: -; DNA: TGTGCCAGCAGAAGAAGGGGGACAGGGATTCGAGAGACCCAGTACTTC; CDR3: CASRRRGTGIRETQYF